One T cell receptor beta chain is described in this entry. Cohorts were assigned according to the clinical history that participants reported. The data are from a study of blood T cell repertoires in COVID-19. J was trimmed by 0 bases and V by 3 bases; bases with no gene match: 6. The CDR3 length is 17 residues. The V gene's germline CDR1 is DFQATT and CDR2 SNEGSKA (reference sequence). Only in-frame clones appear in the TCRdb table, and some are missing; sequencing was by immunoSEQ multiplex PCR. The sample contains about 320,000 clones, 85% to 95% of which appear only once. Sequenced sample: PBMCs or T cells enriched from blood (not recorded which). The sequence was collected from a woman in her twenties or thirties who had been exposed to COVID-19. The genes are TRBV20-1 and TRBJ2-6; 9 bases map to TRBD1. CDR3 nucleotides: TGCAGTGCTAGTCCGGGACAGGGACTCTCTGGGGCCAACGTCCTGACTTTC. Translating gives CSASPGQGLSGANVLTF.